This T cell receptor (beta chain) stems from a study of blood T cell repertoires in COVID-19 (TCRdb year 2020). Describing the broader study: Samples from collaborators originated in the United States, Italy and Spain and spanned both the acute and convalescent phases of COVID-19. The material from the prospective study consisted of cDNA or gDNA derived from T cells, B-cell-depleted T cells, or PBMCs. Sample metadata almost always included a de-identified subject ID, COVID-19 status, age in years and sex. The samples were drawn from the first 160 participants of the ongoing ImmuneRACE study and from roughly 1,300 subjects provided by 6 global collaborators. Where available, HLA class I and class II types were obtained from metadata supplied by the sample provider rather than from assay-based typing. The repertoires were made available in a free public database intended to serve as a resource for research on the immune response to SARS-CoV-2. Subjects who had been exposed to COVID-19, were actively infected with it, or had recovered from it provided the deeply sampled blood TCRbeta repertoires that made up the dataset. What the research found in general, with its limitations: How much clinical and demographic metadata was included differed by source and by participant, and the metadata was provided uncurated.

Deletion took 1 base off V and 4 bases off J, with a span of 8 bases between the germline ends. From a lookup of the germline V gene (reference sequence), CDR1 and CDR2 are GTSNPN and SVGIG. The CDR3 covers 13 residues, taking in both the cysteine and the phenylalanine. Only the CDR3 region is kept as DNA, spanning 39 bases read in frame from base 1. This clone was seen a handful of times. Its antigen remains undetermined. No clone much larger than this one lies a single base away; base qualities are absent. This sample also contains other DNA sequences that code for the same CDR3. The immunoSEQ Assay, a bias-controlled multiplex PCR, was used to amplify TCRbeta CDR3 regions from genomic DNA. Turning to the authors' computational methods: The number of nucleated cells in each sample was estimated by amplification of reference gene primers within the assay. To quantify the absolute abundance of each unique TCRbeta CDR3 rearrangement, sequence reads were collapsed and filtered. For each sample, productive Simpson clonality was calculated by taking the square root of Simpson's diversity index across productive rearrangements. TCRdb re-hosts the immuneACCESS table, in-frame sequences only. Its copies lack some clones; in the studies checked, an unresolved V gene accounts for under half of them, and the cause for the rest is not known. The V and J calls and clone size are taken from that table; D and trimming were inferred from the DNA. The sample yields a few hundred thousand clones; 65% to 90% were counted once. The top ten clonotypes cover under 8.5% of the sample.

At one collaborating source in Seattle, patients were enrolled during active infection and were followed longitudinally through the course of disease. Whole blood was collected in K2EDTA tubes by collaborating institutions according to the institutions' own protocols. For TCRbeta analysis, collaborator samples were shipped as frozen whole blood, as isolated PBMCs, or as DNA extracted from either sample type. The sequence is built from TRBV30 and TRBJ1-5, with TRBD1 tentatively as D gene (6 bases match). The clonotype was recovered from a woman aged 60-75 years with COVID-19, enrolled during active disease. The source material was peripheral blood. DNA sequence: TGTGCCTGGAGTGAACAGGGAAATCAGCCCCAGCATTTT. This codes for CAWSEQGNQPQHF.